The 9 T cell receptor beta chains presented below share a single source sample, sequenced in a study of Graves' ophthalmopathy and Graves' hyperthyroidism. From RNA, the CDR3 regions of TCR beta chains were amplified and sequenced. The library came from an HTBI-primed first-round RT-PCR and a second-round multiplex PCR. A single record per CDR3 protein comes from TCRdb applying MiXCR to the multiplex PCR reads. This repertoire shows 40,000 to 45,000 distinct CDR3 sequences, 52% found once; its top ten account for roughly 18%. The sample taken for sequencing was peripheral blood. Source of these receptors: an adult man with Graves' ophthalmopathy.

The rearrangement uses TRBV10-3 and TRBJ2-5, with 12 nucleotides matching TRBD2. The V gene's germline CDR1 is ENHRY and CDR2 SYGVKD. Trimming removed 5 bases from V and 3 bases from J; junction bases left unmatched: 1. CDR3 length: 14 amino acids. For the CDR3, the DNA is TGTGCCATCAGTCGACTAGCGGGGGAAGAGACCCAGTACTTC. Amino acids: CAISRLAGEETQYF.

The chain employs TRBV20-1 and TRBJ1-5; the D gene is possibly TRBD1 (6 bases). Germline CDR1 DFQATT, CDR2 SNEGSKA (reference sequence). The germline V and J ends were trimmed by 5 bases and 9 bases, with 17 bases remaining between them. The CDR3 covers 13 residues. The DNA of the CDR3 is TGCAGTGCTGAACGTATACAGGGACGGCCCCAGCATTTT. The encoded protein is CSAERIQGRPQHF.

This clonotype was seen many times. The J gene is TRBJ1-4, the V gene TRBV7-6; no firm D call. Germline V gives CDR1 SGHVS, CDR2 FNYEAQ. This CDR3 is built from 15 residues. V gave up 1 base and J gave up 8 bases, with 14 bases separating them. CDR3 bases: TGTGCCAGCAGCTTAGTGCCCCGTCGAGGAGAAAAACTGTTTTTT. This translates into CASSLVPRRGEKLFF.

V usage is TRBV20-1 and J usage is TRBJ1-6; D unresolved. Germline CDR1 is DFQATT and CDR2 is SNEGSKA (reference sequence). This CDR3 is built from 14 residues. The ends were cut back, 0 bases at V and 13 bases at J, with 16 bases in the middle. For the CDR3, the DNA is TGCAGTGCTAGAGATCCATGGGGAGGAGGGCCCCTCCACTTT. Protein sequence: CSARDPWGGGPLHF.

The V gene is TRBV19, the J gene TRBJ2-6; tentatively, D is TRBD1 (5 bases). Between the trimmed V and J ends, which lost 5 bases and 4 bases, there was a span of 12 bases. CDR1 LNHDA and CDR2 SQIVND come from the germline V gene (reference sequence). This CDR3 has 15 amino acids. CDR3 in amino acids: CASSPPGLGANVLTF. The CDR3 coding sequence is TGTGCCAGTAGTCCCCCAGGGCTAGGGGCCAACGTCCTGACTTTC.

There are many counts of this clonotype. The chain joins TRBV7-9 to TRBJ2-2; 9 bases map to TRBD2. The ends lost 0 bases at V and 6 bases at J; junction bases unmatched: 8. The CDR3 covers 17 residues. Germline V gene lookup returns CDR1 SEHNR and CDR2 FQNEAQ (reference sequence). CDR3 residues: CASSLALSGSRAGELFF. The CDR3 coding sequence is TGTGCCAGCAGCTTAGCGCTTAGCGGGAGTCGTGCCGGGGAGCTGTTTTTT. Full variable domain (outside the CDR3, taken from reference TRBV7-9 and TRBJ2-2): DTGVSQNPRHKITKRGQNVTFRCDPISEHNRLYWYRQTLGQGPEFLTYFQNEAQLEKSRLLSDRFSAERPKGSFSTLEIQRTEQGDSAMYLCASSLALSGSRAGELFFGEGSRLTVL.

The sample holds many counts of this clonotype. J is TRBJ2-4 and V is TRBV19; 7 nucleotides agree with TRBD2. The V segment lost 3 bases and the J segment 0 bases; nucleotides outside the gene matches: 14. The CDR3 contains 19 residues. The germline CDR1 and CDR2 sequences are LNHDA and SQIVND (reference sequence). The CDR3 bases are TGTGCCAGTAGTATTAATCGAGCGGGGACCCAGTTAGCCAAAAACATTCAGTACTTC. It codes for CASSINRAGTQLAKNIQYF.

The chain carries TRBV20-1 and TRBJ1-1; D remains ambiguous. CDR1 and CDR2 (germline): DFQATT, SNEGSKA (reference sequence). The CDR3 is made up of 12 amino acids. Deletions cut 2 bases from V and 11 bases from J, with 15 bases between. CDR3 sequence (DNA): TGCAGTGCTAGAACCTGGGAGCATAAGGCTTTCTTT. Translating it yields CSARTWEHKAFF.

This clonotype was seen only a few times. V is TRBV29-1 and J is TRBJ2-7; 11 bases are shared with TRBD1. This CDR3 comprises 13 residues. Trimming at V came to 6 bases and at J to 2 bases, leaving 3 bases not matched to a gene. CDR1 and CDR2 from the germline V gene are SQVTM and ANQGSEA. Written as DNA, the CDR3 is TGCAGCGTGAGGGACAGGGGGACCTACGAGCAGTACTTC. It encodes CSVRDRGTYEQYF.